This TCR beta chain was sequenced for a study of blood T cell repertoires in COVID-19. Looking at the study overall: The United States, Italy and Spain were the sources of the acute and convalescent COVID-19 samples.

To note about this clone: Other DNA sequences within the sample encode an identical CDR3.

Here immunoSEQ multiplex PCR was the method, and the copy in TCRdb shows in-frame clones only, minus some. The sample carries fewer than 150,000 clones, 84% recorded once. The sequenced material came from peripheral blood. The receptor was isolated from a human donor in a cohort sampled during active COVID-19.

CDR3 loop: CASSVGGDSGNTIYF. The CDR3 bases are TGTGCCAGCAGCGTAGGAGGAGACTCTGGAAACACCATATATTTT. The V call is TRBV9, the J call TRBJ1-3; D remains unclear. V was clipped by 0 bases and J by 0 bases, with 7 bases between them. The CDR3 runs 15 residues. In germline, CDR1 is SGDLS, CDR2 YYNGEE.